Below, one T cell receptor (beta chain) is given with its context. The target antigen is unknown. A much larger clone lies one base from this, so it may be a read error. These data belong to a study of tumor and adjacent non-tumor tissue in lung cancer. Study-wide findings and caveats: In normal lung, the top 100 clones were significantly more dominant than in tumor. TCR diversity was significantly greater in tumor than normal lung tissue.

RNA was extracted from bulk tissue without any cell sorting. From germline, CDR1 is SGHRS and CDR2 YFSETQ. This CDR3 comprises 15 residues. TCRbeta libraries were built with three rounds of nested PCR, modified from ARM-PCR. MiXCR was run by TCRdb on the multiplex PCR reads, yielding one entry per CDR3 protein. The data contain 75,000 to 95,000 distinct CDR3 sequences, around 64% of them singletons. Sequencing used lung tumor tissue. The V and J genes are TRBV5-1 and TRBJ1-1; the match to TRBD1 covers 7 bases. The origin of this receptor is a man in his fifties or sixties with non-small cell lung cancer. The CDR3 DNA reads TGCGTCAGCAGAGGGGGCACGACAGGTTATACTGAAGCTTTCTTT. This gives the protein CVSRGGTTGYTEAFF.